The clone carrying this TCR beta chain was counted at least ten times. This entry is derived from a study of T cells in Graves' hyperthyroidism and ophthalmopathy. What was amplified from RNA transcripts were TCR beta CDR3 regions. The HTBI primer set drove a first-round RT-PCR of the TCR CDR3. TCRdb itself ran the multiplex PCR reads through MiXCR, one entry per CDR3 protein. The sample consists of a few hundred thousand distinct CDR3 sequences, around 20% of them appearing once. This clonotype was sampled from a man between 18 and 29 years old with Graves' hyperthyroidism. The specimen was blood.

The CDR3 bases are TGTGCCAGCAGGGGGACAGGGGGAAAAAACATTCAGTACTTC. It yields the protein CASRGTGGKNIQYF. V and J are TRBV2 and TRBJ2-4, with TRBD1 matching over 11 bases. CDR1 and CDR2 from the germline V gene are SNHLY and FYNNEI. CDR3 length equals 14 residues. Losses at the gene ends were 6 bases for V and 4 bases for J; bases not matched to a gene: 2.